The rows below give T cell receptor beta chains drawn from one sample of a study of CD8+ T cells in alopecia areata. The assay was immunoSEQ multiplex PCR, and TCRdb's table has in-frame clones only and misses some. The sample contains 100,000 to 150,000 clones, around 60% of which appear only once. Sequenced here: CD4+ T cells sorted from blood, sampled at week 0. Every receptor here comes from a human donor with alopecia areata. Both conserved end residues are part of each CDR3. The D gene is left open where the match is weak. Part of the rows lack a size; the others show once, few, many or a class for expanded clones.

>TRBD1|NA|TRBJ2-1|TRBV5-6
CASSFWTGTGYNEQFF
TGTGCCAGCAGCTTTTGGACAGGGACGGGCTACAATGAGCAGTTCTTC
>TRBD1|NA|TRBJ2-7|TRBV2
CASSTPTGSSYEQYF
TGTGCCAGCAGTACCCCGACAGGGAGCTCCTACGAGCAGTACTTC
>NA|few|TRBJ1-6|TRBV4-1
CASSQGGVNSPLHF
TGCGCCAGCAGCCAAGGGGGGGTTAACTCACCCCTCCACTTT
>TRBD2|NA|TRBJ2-3|TRBV7-9
CATGIASGRAFTQYF
TGTGCCACAGGGATCGCTAGCGGGAGGGCGTTTACGCAGTATTTT
>NA|NA|TRBJ2-7|TRBV7-2
CASSLGPNSYEQYF
TGTGCCAGCAGCTTAGGACCCAACTCCTACGAGCAGTACTTC
>TRBD1|NA|TRBJ2-7|TRBV25-1
CASTYRGSFEQYF
TGTGCCAGCACATACAGGGGGTCTTTCGAGCAGTACTTC
>NA|few|TRBJ1-1|TRBV9
CASSADMARTEAFF
TGTGCCAGCAGCGCGGACATGGCGAGGACTGAAGCTTTCTTT
>NA|NA|TRBJ2-7|TRBV10-3
CAISEPPGGDEQYF
TGTGCCATCAGTGAGCCACCGGGGGGCGACGAGCAGTACTTC
>NA|NA|TRBJ2-5|TRBV14
CASSQKPGRVVGTQYF
TGTGCCAGCAGCCAAAAACCGGGACGAGTTGTAGGGACCCAGTACTTC
>NA|NA|TRBJ2-1|TRBV4-3
CASSQEGGPYNEQFF
TGCGCCAGCAGCCAAGAAGGGGGTCCCTACAATGAGCAGTTCTTC
>NA|NA|TRBJ2-6|TRBV4-1
CASAGLLSGANVLTF
TGCGCCAGCGCCGGTCTCCTCTCTGGGGCCAACGTCCTGACTTTC
>NA|NA|TRBJ1-1|TRBV6-1
CASAFLNTEAFF
TGTGCGAGCGCGTTCTTGAACACTGAAGCTTTCTTT
>TRBD1|NA|TRBJ1-1|TRBV7-3
CASSTGVNTEAFF
TGTGCCAGCAGCACAGGGGTAAACACTGAAGCTTTCTTT
>TRBD1|NA|TRBJ2-1|TRBV30
CAWRSTGYNEQFF
TGTGCCTGGAGGTCGACAGGGTACAATGAGCAGTTCTTC